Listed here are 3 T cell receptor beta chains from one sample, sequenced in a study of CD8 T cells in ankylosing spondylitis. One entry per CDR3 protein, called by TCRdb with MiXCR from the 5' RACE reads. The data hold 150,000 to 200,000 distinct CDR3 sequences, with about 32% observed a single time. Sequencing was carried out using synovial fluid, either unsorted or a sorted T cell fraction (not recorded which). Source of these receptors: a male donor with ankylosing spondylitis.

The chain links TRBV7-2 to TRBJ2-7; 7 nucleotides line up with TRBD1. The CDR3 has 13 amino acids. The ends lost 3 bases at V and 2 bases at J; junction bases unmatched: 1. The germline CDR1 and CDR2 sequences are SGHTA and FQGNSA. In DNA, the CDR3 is TGTGCCAGCAGCTTGGACAGGACCTACGAGCAGTACTTC. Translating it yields CASSLDRTYEQYF.

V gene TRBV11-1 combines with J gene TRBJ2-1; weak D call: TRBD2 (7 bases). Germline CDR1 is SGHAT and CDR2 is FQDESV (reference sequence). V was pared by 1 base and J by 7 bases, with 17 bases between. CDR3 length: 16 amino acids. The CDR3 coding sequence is TGTGCCAGCAGCTTAGAAGGTGGGGGGGGCCGTAATGAGCAGTTCTTC. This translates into CASSLEGGGGRNEQFF.

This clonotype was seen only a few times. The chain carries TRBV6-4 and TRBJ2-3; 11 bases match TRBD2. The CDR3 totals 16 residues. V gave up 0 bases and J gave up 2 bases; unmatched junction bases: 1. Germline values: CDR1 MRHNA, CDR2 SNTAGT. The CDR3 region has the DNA TGTGCCAGCAGTGACTCTAGCGGGGGGGCCACAGATACGCAGTATTTT. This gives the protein CASSDSSGGATDTQYF.